The clone carrying this T cell receptor beta chain came up many times. Its matching antigen is unknown. Absence of ophthalmopathy progression within 18 months defined stable Graves' hyperthyroidism. CDR1 and CDR2 from the germline V gene are MNHNS and SASEGT. The V end lost 6 bases, the J end lost 8 bases, and 14 bases lay between the germline ends. The CDR3 length is 12 residues. The data belong to a study of T cells in Graves' hyperthyroidism and ophthalmopathy. There were TCR beta CDR3 regions amplified from RNA transcripts. A first-round RT-PCR of the TCR CDR3 used the HTBI primer set. TCRdb re-derived calls from the multiplex PCR reads in MiXCR, one entry per CDR3 protein. Here the sample spans around 620,000 distinct CDR3 sequences, around 15% being singletons. Regarding the study as a whole: Ophthalmopathy was identified by the model a median 6.5 months ahead of onset.

This TCR was sampled from a woman aged 30 to 39 with Graves' hyperthyroidism. The specimen sequenced was blood. This chain connects TRBV6-1 to TRBJ2-7; the D gene is possibly TRBD1 (6 bases). As DNA, the CDR3 is TGTGCCAGCAGCCCGTTCACAGGGAAGCAGTACTTC. Protein product: CASSPFTGKQYF.